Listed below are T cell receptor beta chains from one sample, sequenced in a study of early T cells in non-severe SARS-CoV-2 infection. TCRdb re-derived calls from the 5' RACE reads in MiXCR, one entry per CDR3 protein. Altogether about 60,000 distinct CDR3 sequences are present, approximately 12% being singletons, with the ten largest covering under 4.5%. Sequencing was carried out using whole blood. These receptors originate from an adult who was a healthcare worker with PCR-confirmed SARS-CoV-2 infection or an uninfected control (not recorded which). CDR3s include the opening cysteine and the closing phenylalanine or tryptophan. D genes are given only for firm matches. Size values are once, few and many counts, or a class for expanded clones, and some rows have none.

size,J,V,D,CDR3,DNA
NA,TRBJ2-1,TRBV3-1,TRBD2,CASSQTSGRARGNEQFF,TGTGCCAGCAGCCAAACTAGCGGGAGGGCCCGGGGCAATGAGCAGTTCTTC
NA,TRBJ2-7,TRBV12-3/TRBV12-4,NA,CASSLGWDSSYEQYF,TGTGCCAGCAGTCTTGGGTGGGATAGCTCCTACGAGCAGTACTTC
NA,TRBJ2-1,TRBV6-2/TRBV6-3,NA,CASTEGGRNEQFF,TGTGCCAGCACCGAAGGGGGGCGGAATGAGCAGTTCTTC
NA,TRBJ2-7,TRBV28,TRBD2,CATMTSGRSEQYF,TGTGCCACGATGACTAGCGGGAGAAGTGAGCAGTACTTC
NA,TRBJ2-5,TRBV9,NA,CASSVGAEETQYF,TGTGCCAGCAGCGTAGGGGCAGAAGAGACCCAGTACTTC
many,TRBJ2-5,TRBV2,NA,CASSDEQETQYF,TGTGCCAGCAGTGACGAACAAGAGACCCAGTACTTC
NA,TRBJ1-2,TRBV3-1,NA,CASSQSHGYTF,TGTGCCAGCAGCCAATCTCATGGCTACACCTTC
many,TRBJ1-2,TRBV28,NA,CASSLGYYGYTF,TGTGCCAGCAGTTTAGGGTACTATGGCTACACCTTC
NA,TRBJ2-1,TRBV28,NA,CASSHHREHNEQFF,TGTGCCAGCAGCCACCACAGGGAGCACAATGAGCAGTTCTTC
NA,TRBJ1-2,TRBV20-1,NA,CSARDWGGYTF,TGCAGTGCTAGAGATTGGGGTGGCTACACCTTC
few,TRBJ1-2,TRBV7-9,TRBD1,CASSLEGARFGYGYTF,TGTGCCAGCAGCTTAGAGGGGGCCCGATTTGGCTATGGCTACACCTTC